Described below is a single T cell receptor (beta chain) sequence and its context. This record comes from a study of blood T cell repertoires in COVID-19. Study as a whole: Samples came from the United States, Italy and Spain, spanning acute and convalescent COVID-19. Nucleic acid was either cDNA or gDNA, and it came from T cells, B-cell-depleted T cells, or PBMCs.

Germline V CDR1 and CDR2: LNHNV, YYDKDF (reference sequence). This CDR3 has 16 residues. V was pared by 5 bases and J by 2 bases, with 16 bases between. Methods used by the authors: It was from reference gene primer amplification that nucleated cell counts were estimated. Only in-frame clones appear in the TCRdb table, and some are missing; sequencing was by immunoSEQ multiplex PCR. Clone size and the V and J calls come from that table; the DNA yielded D and trimming. The table has about 160,000 clones, about 91% seen once. The V and J genes are TRBV15 and TRBJ2-1; D remains ambiguous. Sequences were obtained from peripheral blood. This TCR was recovered from a woman aged 55-70 years who had recovered from COVID-19. The CDR3 loop is CATSQSVASPYNEQFF. In DNA form, the CDR3 reads TGTGCCACCAGCCAGTCCGTGGCATCCCCCTACAATGAGCAGTTCTTC.